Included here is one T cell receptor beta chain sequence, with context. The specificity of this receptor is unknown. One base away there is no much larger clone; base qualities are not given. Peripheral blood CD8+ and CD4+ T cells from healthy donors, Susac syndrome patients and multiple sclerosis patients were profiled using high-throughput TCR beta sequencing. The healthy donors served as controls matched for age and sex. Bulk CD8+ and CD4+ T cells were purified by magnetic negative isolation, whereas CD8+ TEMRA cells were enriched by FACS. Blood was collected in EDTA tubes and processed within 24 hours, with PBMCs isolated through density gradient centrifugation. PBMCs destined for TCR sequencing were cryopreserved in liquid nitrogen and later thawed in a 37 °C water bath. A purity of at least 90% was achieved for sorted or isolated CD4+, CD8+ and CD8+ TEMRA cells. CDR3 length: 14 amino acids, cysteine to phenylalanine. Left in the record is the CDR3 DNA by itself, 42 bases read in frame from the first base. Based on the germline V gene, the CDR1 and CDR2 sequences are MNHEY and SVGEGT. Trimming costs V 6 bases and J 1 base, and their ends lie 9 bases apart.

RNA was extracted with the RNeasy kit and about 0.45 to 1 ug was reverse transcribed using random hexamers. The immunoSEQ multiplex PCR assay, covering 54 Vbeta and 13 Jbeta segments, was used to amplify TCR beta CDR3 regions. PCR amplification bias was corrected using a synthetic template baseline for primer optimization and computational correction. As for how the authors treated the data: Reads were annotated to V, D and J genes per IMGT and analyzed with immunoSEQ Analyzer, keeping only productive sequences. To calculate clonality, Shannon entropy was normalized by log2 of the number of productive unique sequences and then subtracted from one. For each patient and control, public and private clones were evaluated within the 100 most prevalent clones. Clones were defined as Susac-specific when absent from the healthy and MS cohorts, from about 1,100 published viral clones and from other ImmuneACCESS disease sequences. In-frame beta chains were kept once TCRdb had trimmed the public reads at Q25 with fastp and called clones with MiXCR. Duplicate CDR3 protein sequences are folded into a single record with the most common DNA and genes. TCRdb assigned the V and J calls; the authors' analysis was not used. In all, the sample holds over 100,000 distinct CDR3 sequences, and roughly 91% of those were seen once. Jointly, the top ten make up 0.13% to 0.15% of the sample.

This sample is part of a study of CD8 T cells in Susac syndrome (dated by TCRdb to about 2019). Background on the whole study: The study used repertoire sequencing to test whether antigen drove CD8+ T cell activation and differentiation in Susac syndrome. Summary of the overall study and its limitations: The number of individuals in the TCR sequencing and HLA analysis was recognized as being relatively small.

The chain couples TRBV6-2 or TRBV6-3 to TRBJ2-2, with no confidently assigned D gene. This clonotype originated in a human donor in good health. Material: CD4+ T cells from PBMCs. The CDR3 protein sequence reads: CASRPNRNTGELFF. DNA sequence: TGTGCCAGCAGGCCGAACAGGAACACCGGGGAGCTGTTTTTT.